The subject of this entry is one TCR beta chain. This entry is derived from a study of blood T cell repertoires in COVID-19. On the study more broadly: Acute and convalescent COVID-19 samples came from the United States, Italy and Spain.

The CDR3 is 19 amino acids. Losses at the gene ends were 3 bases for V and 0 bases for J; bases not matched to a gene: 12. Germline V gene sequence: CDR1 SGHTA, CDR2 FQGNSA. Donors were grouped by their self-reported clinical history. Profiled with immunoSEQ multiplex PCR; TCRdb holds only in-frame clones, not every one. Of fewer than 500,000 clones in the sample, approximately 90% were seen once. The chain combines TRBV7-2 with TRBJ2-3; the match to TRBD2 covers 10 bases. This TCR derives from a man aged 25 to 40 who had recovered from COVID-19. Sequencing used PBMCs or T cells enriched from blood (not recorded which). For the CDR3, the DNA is TGTGCCAGCAGCTTTCGGACTAGCGGAGGGATTTTTAGCACAGATACGCAGTATTTT. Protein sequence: CASSFRTSGGIFSTDTQYF. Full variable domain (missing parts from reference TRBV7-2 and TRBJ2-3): GAGVSQSPSNKVTEKGKDVELRCDPISGHTALYWYRQSLGQGLEFLIYFQGNSAPDKSGLPSDRFSAERTGGSVSTLTIQRTQQEDSAVYLCASSFRTSGGIFSTDTQYFGPGTRLTVL.